This record looks at one T cell receptor (beta chain) sequence and its context. Its antigen remains undetermined. No clone much larger than this one lies a single base away; base qualities are absent. The library was built by means of 5' RACE. The sequencer listed for this sample is Illumina HiSeq 2500. A second about 7 to 12 cycle PCR used a sample-barcoded 5' primer and a J-beta primer mix. A template-switch 5' adaptor carrying 12 random nucleotides introduced a unique molecular identifier onto each TCR beta cDNA molecule. At least 2.5 million CDR3-containing paired-end reads were obtained from each sample. First-strand cDNA synthesis was performed from all RNA using the Mint cDNA synthesis kit, with priming by a TRBC-specific oligonucleotide. Following uracil-DNA glycosylase treatment, all cDNA underwent a first 18-cycle PCR with the universal primers M1SS and BC2_uni_R. As for the original processing: Each sample was normalized by randomly selecting 1 million high-quality reads, each carrying a distinct molecular identifier. Reads sharing molecular identifiers were discarded rather than binned into consensus sequences. MiTCR, with a Q25 quality threshold and the strictest error-elimination algorithm, was used for CDR3 identification, clonotype clustering and error correction. Lower-bound total TCR beta diversity was estimated with a nonparametric unseen species model using Euler transformation. TCRdb itself trimmed the public reads at Q25 with fastp, ran MiXCR and retained productive beta chains. Each entry is one CDR3 protein sequence, shown with its most common DNA and genes. The V and J calls were not made by the authors but by TCRdb's processing. The sample records over 750,000 distinct CDR3 sequences, 20% to 30% of which are singletons. The ten largest clones capture more than 7.5% of the sample.

This record belongs to a study of blood T cells in healthy people across ages (dated by TCRdb to the mid-2010s). Looking at the study overall: In model experiments, template switching captured roughly one uniquely barcoded TCR beta cDNA molecule for every two T cells. Age-related changes in TCR beta repertoire diversity were measured in the study by deep sequencing normalized with unique cDNA molecular identifiers. The donors were divided into four age groups: young (average around 16 years), middle-aged (around 41), aged (approximately 62) and long-lived (around 80). Two additional independent replicas of 1 million unique cDNA reads from the same blood draw were analyzed for two donors (one aged 18 to 30 and one aged 80 or older).

The paper's findings and limits, for the study overall: Estimates of total diversity from one million sequenced T cells were regarded as lower bounds and underestimates. The long-lived group showed more naive CD4+ T cells, fewer expanded clones and increased TCR diversity than the aged group, suggesting age selection. Because the CMV infection status of the donors was unknown, age-related changes in expanded clonotypes may potentially have been confounded. Observed TCR beta diversity per million T cells fell roughly linearly with age, and a significant reduction was already apparent by age roughly 40. Bulk unsorted PBMC profiling prevented conclusive comparison of naive and antigen-experienced compartments. There was a strong correlation between observed TCR beta diversity and the percentage of naive T cells measured by flow cytometry.

The germline V gene (reference sequence) specifies WNHNN as CDR1 and SYGVQD as CDR2. Its CDR3 holds 13 amino acids, cysteine through phenylalanine. The sequence is cut down to CDR3 DNA, 39 bases in frame from base 1. The V and J ends are trimmed by 3 bases and 5 bases, leaving 10 bases between them. The donors were some 36 Caucasian individuals from Russia, aged roughly 6 to 100 years, who were systemically healthy. Roughly 9 milliliters of peripheral blood were drawn from each donor into EDTA-treated Vacutainer tubes. Ficoll-Paque density-gradient centrifugation was used to isolate PBMCs, with at least 6.5 million per sample. Trizol reagent was used to extract total RNA from the PBMCs, yielding at least 5 micrograms per sample. For every donor, an aliquot of PBMCs went through flow cytometry to measure the percentages of naive CD45RAhigh/CD27high T cells. These data also formed part of another study, on T cells of mothers and their children. As the second publication notes: Nine systemically healthy Caucasian individuals served as donors, namely three mothers together with their six children. cDNA synthesis consumed the entire amount of extracted RNA, loaded at approximately 1.6 ug RNA in each 15 ul reaction. In the second PCR, sample barcodes and 2-4 random nucleotides were introduced via the M1S primer. Over 10 million TCR beta CDR3 reads came from each mother, compared with roughly 2.8 million reads from each child. In both related and unrelated pairs, thymic selection shapes the output of TCR recombination in a similar way, with inherited differences having only a minor effect. Normalized repertoire overlap was always found to be slightly, but never significantly, higher in related mother-child pairs than in unrelated mother-child pairs. With a sensitivity of around 97 clones per million clonotypes, no persistent microchimeric T cell clones were detected. To look for features that set related mother-child pairs apart from unrelated individuals, the researchers ran deep NGS to compare the TCR beta repertoires of mothers and children. Mothers averaged about 40 +/- 4 years of age and children averaged around 10 +/- 4 years. After adapters were ligated using NEBNext reagents, the libraries underwent 100+100 nt paired-end sequencing on an Illumina HiSeq 2000. To avoid cross-contamination, the mother libraries and the child libraries were prepared a month apart and sequenced in separate runs. For each donor, between roughly 500,000 and 2,100,000 distinct TCR beta clonotypes were identified. Naive TCR beta clonotypes were estimated from low-frequency clonotypes matched to each donor's FACS-determined naive share, without sorting.

This clonotype originated in a boy between 10 and 17 years old in good health. The chain is made from TRBV10-1 and TRBJ2-5; TRBD2 could be the D gene, as 5 bases match. Material for sequencing was blood. The CDR3 reads as follows: CASSDPDLETQYF. The DNA is as follows: TGCGCCAGCAGTGACCCGGACTTGGAGACCCAGTACTTC.